Listed here are 10 T cell receptor beta chains from one sample, sequenced in a study of blood T cell repertoires in COVID-19. TCRdb's copy holds only in-frame clones and misses some; the assay was immunoSEQ multiplex PCR. The data hold roughly 250,000 clones, with roughly four fifths observed a single time. Material: peripheral blood. The receptors stem from a woman in her 70s with acute or convalescent COVID-19.

The chain is built from TRBV7-2 and TRBJ2-7, with a tentative D call TRBD1 (5 bases). In germline, CDR1 is SGHTA, CDR2 FQGNSA. V was clipped by 6 bases and J by 2 bases, with 11 bases between them. The CDR3 is 13 residues long. CDR3 sequence (DNA): TGTGCCAGCAGTATCGACAGAACCTACGAGCAGTACTTC. Protein product: CASSIDRTYEQYF.

The chain recombines TRBV15 with TRBJ1-1; tentatively, D is TRBD1 (6 bases). The length of the CDR3 is 14 residues. CDR1 and CDR2 (germline): LNHNV, YYDKDF (reference sequence). V lost 5 bases and J lost 5, with 15 bases in between. In DNA, the CDR3 is TGTGCCACCAGCCCCAGGAGGGGGGGAACTGAAGCTTTCTTT. Its translation: CATSPRRGGTEAFF. The full variable domain, rest sourced from reference TRBV15 and TRBJ1-1, is DAMVIQNPRYQVTQFGKPVTLSCSQTLNHNVMYWYQQKSSQAPKLLFHYYDKDFNNEADTPDNFQSRRPNTSFCFLDIRSPGLGDTAMYLCATSPRRGGTEAFFGQGTRLTVV.

The rearrangement uses TRBV19 and TRBJ2-2; TRBD2 aligns across 12 bases. The junction had 4 bases not matched to a gene; V was cut back by 5 bases and J by 3 bases. In germline, CDR1 is LNHDA, CDR2 SQIVND (reference sequence). The length of the CDR3 is 16 residues. The CDR3 sequence is CASSPRLAGDTGELFF. The CDR3, as DNA: TGTGCCAGTAGTCCTAGACTAGCGGGGGACACCGGGGAGCTGTTTTTT.

The rearrangement uses TRBV25-1 and TRBJ1-1, with D tentatively TRBD1 (5 bases). CDR1 is MGHDK and CDR2 is SYGVNS in the germline V gene. The V end was cut by 1 base, the J end by 3 bases, with 9 bases between. This CDR3 contains 14 residues. Here the CDR3 DNA reads TGTGCCAGCAGTGAATTGGCAGGGCACACTGAAGCTTTCTTT. Translation: CASSELAGHTEAFF.

The chain recombines TRBV30 with TRBJ1-2, with 9 bases lining up with TRBD1. Trimming cost V 4 bases and J 1 base; bases outside gene matches: 1. From germline, CDR1 is GTSNPN and CDR2 SVGIG (reference sequence). The CDR3 has 13 residues. CDR3 nucleotides: TGTGCCTGGAAGGGACAGGGTAACTATGGCTACACCTTC. It yields the protein CAWKGQGNYGYTF.

The chain carries TRBV12-3 or TRBV12-4 and TRBJ1-5; D remains unclear. V lost 4 bases and J 4 bases, leaving 8 bases between the germline ends. The CDR3 is 13 residues long. The CDR3 nucleotides read TGTGCCAGCAGTTCAGGCTGGAATCAGCCCCAGCATTTT. This sequence encodes CASSSGWNQPQHF.

The chain has TRBV5-1 and TRBJ2-7; 9 bases fit TRBD2. After removal of 3 bases from V and 3 bases from J, the junction contained 1 base not matched to a gene. The CDR3 loop spans 13 amino acids. Per germline, CDR1 SGHRS and CDR2 YFSETQ. The CDR3 nucleotides read TGCGCCAGCAGCTCAGCGGGGGGCTACGAGCAGTACTTC. Its protein is CASSSAGGYEQYF.

This clone was picked up a small number of times. The chain couples TRBV9 to TRBJ1-2, with 8 bases aligning to TRBD1. Per germline, CDR1 SGDLS and CDR2 YYNGEE. The CDR3 consists of 15 residues. Germline trimming cut 4 bases from V and 4 bases from J; bases unmatched to any gene: 9. CDR3 in DNA: TGTGCCAGCAGCCCCCGGACAGGGAGCGCCTATGGCTACACCTTC. Protein product: CASSPRTGSAYGYTF.

The chain recombines TRBV5-1 with TRBJ1-6; 9 bases are shared with TRBD1. Trimming removed 6 bases from V and 3 bases from J; junction bases left unmatched: 4. The germline gives CDR1 SGHRS, CDR2 YFSETQ. CDR3 length equals 15 residues. Here the CDR3 reads CASTTGGGYNSPLHF. In DNA, the CDR3 is TGCGCCAGCACGACAGGGGGAGGCTATAATTCACCCCTCCACTTT.

V usage is TRBV4-3 and J usage is TRBJ1-3; 8 bases match TRBD1. The CDR3 has 17 amino acids. In germline, CDR1 is LGHNA, CDR2 YSLEER. The V gene end was trimmed by 1 base and the J gene end by 4 bases; junction bases not matched to a gene: 9. CDR3 sequence reads: CASSQALTTGAGNTIYF. CDR3 nucleotides: TGCGCCAGCAGCCAAGCACTCACGACAGGGGCAGGAAACACCATATATTTT.